The 22 T cell receptor beta chains presented below share a single source sample, sequenced in a study of T-cell memory formation after mild COVID-19. TCRdb analysed the 5' RACE reads with MiXCR anew, one entry per CDR3 protein. The sample has approximately 54,000 distinct CDR3 sequences; approximately 12% are singletons. Material for sequencing was PBMCs or a T cell subset sorted from them (not recorded which). These receptors came from a man aged 18 to 35 who had mild COVID-19 (a few samples of this study predate the infection). Cell type and time point are not known.

The V call is TRBV9, the J call TRBJ2-3; TRBD2 matches at 7 bases. Germline loops: CDR1 SGDLS, CDR2 YYNGEE. The V gene end was trimmed by 3 bases and the J gene end by 2 bases; junction bases not matched to a gene: 6. The CDR3 extends over 15 amino acids. CDR3 DNA: TGTGCCAGCAGCGGTAGCGGGTACTCCACAGATACGCAGTATTTT. Its translation: CASSGSGYSTDTQYF.

This chain links TRBV19 with TRBJ1-1, with TRBD1 matching over 7 bases. The CDR3 loop spans 13 amino acids. V gave up 5 bases and J gave up 7 bases; unmatched junction bases: 7. CDR1 and CDR2 from the germline V gene are LNHDA and SQIVND (reference sequence). The CDR3 nucleotides read TGTGCCAGTAGTGCAGGGGGAGGCGGTGAAGCTTTCTTT. As protein: CASSAGGGGEAFF.

The gene calls are TRBV2 and TRBJ2-5, with TRBD1 matching 7 bases. The germline gives CDR1 SNHLY, CDR2 FYNNEI. The junction had 11 bases not matched to a gene; V was cut back by 4 bases and J by 6 bases. The CDR3 spans 15 residues. CDR3 protein: CASSGDRAGRKTQYF. CDR3 bases: TGTGCCAGCAGTGGCGACAGGGCCGGACGTAAGACCCAGTACTTC. Using reference TRBV2 and TRBJ2-5 for the parts outside the CDR3, the full variable domain is EPEVTQTPSHQVTQMGQEVILRCVPISNHLYFYWYRQILGQKVEFLVSFYNNEISEKSEIFDDQFSVERPDGSNFTLKIRSTKLEDSAMYFCASSGDRAGRKTQYFGPGTRLLVL.

This clonotype occurred a few times. The rearrangement uses TRBV5-6 and TRBJ2-7, with D perhaps TRBD1 or TRBD2 (5 bases each). Germline V lookup: CDR1 SGHDT, CDR2 YYEEEE. V was cut by 3 bases and J by 5 bases, with 15 bases left in between. The CDR3 length is 14 residues. The CDR3 DNA reads TGTGCCAGCAGCTCTCTTCAGGGAGTAGACGAGCAGTACGTC. Protein: CASSSLQGVDEQYV.

This clonotype showed up just a few times. The gene calls are TRBV7-6 and TRBJ2-5; no firm D call. The V and J ends lost 5 bases and 5 bases respectively, with 9 bases between them. The CDR3 sequence is 12 residues long. CDR1 SGHVS and CDR2 FNYEAQ come from the germline V gene. In nucleotides, the CDR3 is TGTGCCAGCAGCCGTAGCCGCGAGACCCAGTACTTC. This translates into CASSRSRETQYF.

The rearrangement uses TRBV12-3 or TRBV12-4 and TRBJ1-1; D is ambiguous. V was clipped by 2 bases and J by 0 bases, with 4 bases between them. The CDR3 has 13 residues. The CDR3 DNA reads TGTGCCAGCAGTTTACAGGTGAACACTGAAGCTTTCTTT. This encodes CASSLQVNTEAFF.

Ten or more counts support this clonotype. The chain joins TRBV7-2 to TRBJ1-2; maybe TRBD1 (5 bases). The CDR3 loop spans 13 amino acids. Germline CDR1 and CDR2: SGHTA and FQGNSA. With 0 bases removed from V and 10 bases from J, the gap between germline ends came to 12 bases. CDR3 residues: CASSLALRTTYTF. The DNA for the CDR3 is TGTGCCAGCAGCTTAGCGCTTAGGACAACCTACACCTTC.

The chain carries TRBV7-9 and TRBJ2-1, with 7 bases identical to TRBD2. The ends lost 5 bases at V and 6 bases at J; junction bases unmatched: 10. This CDR3 comprises 15 residues. CDR1 and CDR2 (germline): SEHNR, FQNEAQ (reference sequence). CDR3 amino acids: CASSVGTTGPNEQFF. CDR3 nucleotides: TGTGCCAGCAGCGTCGGGACTACCGGACCCAATGAGCAGTTCTTC.

V usage is TRBV6-2 or TRBV6-3 and J usage is TRBJ1-3; D gene uncertain. This CDR3 comprises 13 residues. The V end lost 8 bases, the J end lost 0 bases, and 8 bases lay between the germline ends. CDR1 is MNHEY and CDR2 is SVGEGT in the germline V gene. The CDR3 DNA sequence: TGTGCCAGCCTGGACCACTCTGGAAACACCATATATTTT. This translates into CASLDHSGNTIYF.

The CDR3 reads CASRFIGEETQYF. CDR3 bases: TGTGCAAGTCGCTTCATAGGAGAAGAGACCCAGTACTTC. V is TRBV12-2 and J is TRBJ2-5. TRBV12-2 is a documented pseudogene. The CDR3 spans 13 residues.

J is TRBJ2-2 and V is TRBV4-1, with 7 positions matching TRBD1. The trim removed 6 bases at V and 6 bases at J, leaving 10 bases unmatched. The CDR3 covers 15 residues. In germline, CDR1 is MGHRA, CDR2 YSYEKL. The CDR3 sequence: CASRNRDRLAGELFF. The CDR3 DNA reads TGCGCCAGCAGGAATAGGGACAGACTTGCCGGGGAGCTGTTTTTT.

This clonotype has more than one count but fewer than ten. This CDR3 reads CSARSIAGDNIQYF. CDR3 in DNA: TGCAGTGCCCGGAGCATAGCGGGGGATAACATTCAGTACTTC. J is TRBJ2-4 and V is TRBV20-1; 9 bases are a match to TRBD2. The V segment lost 6 bases and the J segment 7 bases; nucleotides outside the gene matches: 10. CDR3 length equals 14 residues. Germline V gives CDR1 DFQATT, CDR2 SNEGSKA (reference sequence).

Ten or more counts support this clonotype. The chain uses TRBV6-5 and TRBJ2-3, with D perhaps being TRBD1 or TRBD2 (5 bases each). V shed 5 bases and J shed 6 bases, with 15 bases lying between them. CDR1 is MNHEY and CDR2 is SVGAGI in the germline V gene. CDR3 length: 14 amino acids. The CDR3 region is CASSTGQSPDTQYF. The CDR3 DNA reads as TGTGCCAGCAGTACGGGGCAGTCTCCGGATACGCAGTATTTT.

In its sample, this clonotype was seen many times. The gene calls are TRBV19 and TRBJ2-5; the D gene could be TRBD1 or TRBD2 (5 bases each). CDR3 length: 14 residues. Germline values: CDR1 LNHDA, CDR2 SQIVND (reference sequence). V lost 6 bases and J lost 3, with 14 bases in between. CDR3 sequence reads: CASSGASGKETQYF. CDR3 in DNA: TGTGCCAGTAGCGGGGCGTCAGGGAAAGAGACCCAGTACTTC.

The gene calls are TRBV9 and TRBJ2-5; TRBD1 agrees at 8 bases. With V trimmed by 4 bases and J by 4 bases, 6 bases remained unmatched. Germline lookup yields CDR1 SGDLS and CDR2 YYNGEE. This CDR3 has 14 residues. CDR3 region: CASSKTGAGETQYF. CDR3 coding DNA: TGTGCCAGCAGCAAGACAGGGGCGGGAGAGACCCAGTACTTC.

This clonotype was observed at least ten times. The chain joins TRBV20-1 to TRBJ2-2, with 10 bases that match TRBD2. The CDR3 spans 15 residues. Germline CDR1 is DFQATT and CDR2 is SNEGSKA (reference sequence). Losses at the gene ends were 5 bases for V and 6 bases for J; bases not matched to a gene: 9. This chain's CDR3 is CSAPSLAGLPGELFF. The CDR3, as DNA: TGCAGTGCTCCCTCACTAGCGGGGCTACCCGGGGAGCTGTTTTTT.

Ten or more counts support this clonotype. The chain uses TRBV7-3 and TRBJ2-5; D is undetermined. The germline CDR1 and CDR2 sequences are SGHTA and FQGTGA. The CDR3 is made up of 13 amino acids. V lost 9 bases to trimming and J lost 3 bases, with 14 bases between them. CDR3 coding DNA: TGTGCCAGAGCGCGACCCCCCGAAGAGACCCAGTACTTC. Encoded protein: CARARPPEETQYF. Variable domain in full (rest from reference TRBV7-3 and TRBJ2-5): GAGVSQTPSNKVTEKGKYVELRCDPISGHTALYWYRQSLGQGPEFLIYFQGTGAADDSGLPNDRFFAVRPEGSVSTLKIQRTERGDSAVYLCARARPPEETQYFGPGTRLLVL.

This clonotype showed up many times. The chain employs TRBV20-1 and TRBJ2-7, with D tentatively TRBD1 (6 bases). The germline V gene has CDR1 DFQATT and CDR2 SNEGSKA (reference sequence). V was pared by 0 bases and J by 1 base, with 10 bases between. The CDR3 spans 14 residues. The CDR3 nucleotides are TGCAGTGCTAGAGACACAGGACAGTCCTACGAGCAGTACTTC. This translates into CSARDTGQSYEQYF.

The V and J genes are TRBV6-5 and TRBJ1-2; D unresolved. CDR3 length: 15 amino acids. V lost 5 bases and J lost 8, with 21 bases in between. Germline V gene sequence: CDR1 MNHEY, CDR2 SVGAGI. The DNA for the CDR3 is TGTGCCAGCAGTCCCCGGGCAGGTTATACGGGAGGCTACACCTTC. Translating gives CASSPRAGYTGGYTF.

This clonotype was recorded at least ten times. The chain uses TRBV7-3 and TRBJ2-1, with 14 bases identical to TRBD2. The J segment lost 4 bases and the V segment lost 5 bases, leaving 7 bases of the junction unmatched. Germline CDR1 is SGHTA and CDR2 is FQGTGA. The CDR3 length is 17 residues. The CDR3 protein is CASSPLGLAGAYNEQFF. The CDR3 nucleotides are TGTGCCAGCAGCCCCCTGGGACTAGCGGGGGCATACAATGAGCAGTTCTTC.

This clonotype has ten or more counts. The gene calls are TRBV28 and TRBJ2-7; D might be TRBD2 (7 bases). The V end was cut by 4 bases, the J end by 2 bases, with 15 bases between. The germline CDR1 and CDR2 sequences are MDHEN and SYDVKM. The CDR3 loop spans 15 amino acids. The CDR3 loop is CASSSTGGITYEQYF. The DNA for the CDR3 is TGTGCCAGCAGTTCCACGGGGGGCATAACCTACGAGCAGTACTTC.

The chain couples TRBV29-1 to TRBJ1-4, with 7 bases identical to TRBD1. V dropped 6 bases and J dropped 7; count of bases not matched to a gene: 8. This CDR3 has 13 amino acids. Germline V gives CDR1 SQVTM, CDR2 ANQGSEA. DNA for the CDR3: TGCAGCGTGCAACAGGGGTCCCGTGAAAAACTGTTTTTT. Residues: CSVQQGSREKLFF.